This T cell receptor beta chain appears in the sequencing data of a study of blood T cells in healthy people across ages. Those donating, healthy Caucasian individuals from Russia, were aged about 6 to 100. A second roughly 6 to 11 cycle PCR used barcoded and J-beta primers. MiXCR, run by TCRdb on the 5' RACE reads, gives a single entry per CDR3 protein. The table lists 700,000 or so distinct CDR3 sequences, approximately 40% of them singletons, with 25% to 30% in the top ten. CDR1 SEHNR and CDR2 FQNEAQ come from the germline V gene (reference sequence). With V trimmed by 8 bases and J by 1 base, 14 bases remained unmatched. This CDR3 spans 17 amino acids.

The source of this sequence is a man older than 75 in good health. The chain recombines TRBV7-9 with TRBJ2-7; TRBD2 agrees at 10 bases. The source material was blood. CDR3 sequence: CASSQGAPSGRSYEQYF. The CDR3 coding sequence is TGTGCCAGCTCGCAGGGGGCGCCTAGCGGGAGATCCTACGAGCAGTACTTC.